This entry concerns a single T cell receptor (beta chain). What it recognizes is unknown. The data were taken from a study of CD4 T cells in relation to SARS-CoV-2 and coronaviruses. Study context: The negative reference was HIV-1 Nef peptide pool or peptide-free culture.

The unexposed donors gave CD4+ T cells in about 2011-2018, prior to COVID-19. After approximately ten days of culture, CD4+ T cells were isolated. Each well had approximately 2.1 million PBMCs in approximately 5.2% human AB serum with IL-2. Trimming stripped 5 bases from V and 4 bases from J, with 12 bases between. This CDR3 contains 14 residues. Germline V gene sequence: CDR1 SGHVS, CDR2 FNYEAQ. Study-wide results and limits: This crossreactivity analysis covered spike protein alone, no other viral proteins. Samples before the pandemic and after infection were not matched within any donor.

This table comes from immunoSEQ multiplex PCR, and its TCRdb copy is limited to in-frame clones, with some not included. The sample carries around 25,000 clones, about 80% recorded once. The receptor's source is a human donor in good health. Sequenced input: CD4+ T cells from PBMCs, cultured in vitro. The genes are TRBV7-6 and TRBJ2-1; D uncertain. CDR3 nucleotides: TGTGCCAGCAGCCCGACGGCGAAGTACAATGAGCAGTTCTTC. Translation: CASSPTAKYNEQFF.